The clone carrying this T cell receptor (beta chain) was observed a handful of times. Its antigen remains unknown. Using CD45RO/CCR7/CD25/CD127/CD95/CD27, CD4+ naive, central memory, regulatory and stem cell-like memory cells were sorted. The authors obtained over 98% purity in all sorted populations. The CDR3 contains 13 residues. Germline CDR1 is SNHLY and CDR2 is FYNNEI. The junction had 3 bases not matched to a gene; V was cut back by 6 bases and J by 4 bases. The data stem from a study of beta chain features in type 1 diabetes. Study-level findings and limits: Across all four CD4+ subsets, people with type 1 diabetes showed modestly shorter TCRB CDR3s. A pattern of fewer insertions and more deletions at VDJ junctions was seen in type 1 diabetes patients. Amplification by PCR could prefer shorter templates, with the same effect in patients and controls.

Expressed TCRB transcripts were sequenced because the isolated RNA had all been reverse transcribed beforehand. The assay was immunoSEQ multiplex PCR, and TCRdb's table has in-frame clones only and misses some. The table lists around 100,000 clones, approximately 30% of them singletons. The V call is TRBV2, the J call TRBJ2-5; 9 nucleotides align to TRBD1. Material for sequencing was central memory CD4+ T cells from blood. The TCR originated in a woman younger than 35 with type 1 diabetes. The CDR3 DNA reads as TGTGCCAGCAGCCGACAGGGGGGAGAGACCCAGTACTTC. Its protein product is CASSRQGGETQYF.